This T cell receptor beta chain was documented in a study of beta chain features in type 1 diabetes (dated by TCRdb to between 2017 and 2018). For context, the study as a whole: Mean age, gender distribution, total cell number and subset yield were not different between patients and healthy donors. A total of 107,917,701 sorted cells were examined across all samples, and the number of cells per subset was strongly correlated with RNA yield. The study compared the TCRB repertoires of sorted circulating CD4+ T cell subsets in recently diagnosed type 1 diabetes patients with those in matched healthy donors. Whereas all 28 donors provided naive and central memory subsets, regulatory and stem cell-like memory subsets were isolated from just 8 patients and roughly eight healthy donors.

Points the paper makes about the study in general: Only small numbers of individuals were included in the HLA sub-analyses, which left unresolved whether HLA type had any influence on TCRB rearrangement. In all four CD4+ subsets, TCRB CDR3 length was moderately but significantly shorter in type 1 diabetes patients. Shorter templates might have been favored by PCR, but patient and control samples were amplified and corrected together, so both groups would have been affected equally by any skew. Because cDNA was sequenced instead of genomic DNA, highly expressing activated cells could be over-represented, though the groups showed no difference in activation or CD3 levels. Naive, central memory and regulatory TCRB repertoires appeared to be more similar among patients than among healthy donors. Patients with type 1 diabetes made fewer insertions and deleted more nucleotides at VDJ recombination sites, implying thymic rearrangement abnormalities.

This clone was seen just once. Which antigen it targets is not known. Nothing much larger sits one base from this clone, and base qualities are not available. The entire amount of isolated RNA was reverse transcribed using the High Capacity cDNA Reverse Transcription Kit, so the sequenced TCRB transcripts were expressed ones. Deep immunoSEQ sequencing was applied to naive, central memory and regulatory T cell samples, giving an average of roughly 3.5 million total reads per sample. Sorted cells were lysed in RLT buffer and RNA was extracted with DNase-treated RNeasy Micro or Mini kits, depending on cell number. To prevent cross-contamination, every cell subset was processed on its own, while patient and healthy donor samples were processed together. The immunoSEQ multiplex PCR was used to amplify TCRB sequences from cDNA, generating 87-bp fragments that spanned the CDR3 region. Amplicons were sequenced on the Illumina HiSeq platform. The published analysis was carried out like this. Synthetic template baselines were used to correct PCR bias computationally, reads within Hamming distance 2 were collapsed together, and singletons that could not be merged were discarded. Reads were aligned against IMGT so that V, D and J genes, CDR3 length and insertions or deletions at six rearrangement sites could be assigned. Clonotype counts were normalized to sorted cell number within each subset before computing true diversity and Gini coefficients with the tcR R package. The overlap coefficient, calculated on TCRB nucleotide sequences, was used to quantify repertoire sharing. TCRdb's version of the immuneACCESS table is confined to in-frame rearrangements and falls short of the full clone set. An unresolved V gene accounts for under half of the shortfall where checked; the remainder is of unknown origin. The DNA gave D and trimming, while V, J and clone size come from that table. This sample gives some 44,000 clones in total; roughly 70% of them show up just once. Around 2.1% of the sample belongs to the ten largest clones.

The CDR3 runs 15 residues from the cysteine to the phenylalanine. Solely the CDR3 DNA is kept, with 45 bases framed from the first base. The germline V gene supplies CDR1 SGHTA and CDR2 FQGNSA. Unmatched junction bases come to 8, with V trimmed by 5 bases and J by 3 bases. A single peripheral blood draw of about 116 mL on average was collected from each donor into heparinised tubes. A BD FACSAria II was used to sort naive, central memory, regulatory and stem cell-like memory CD4+ T cells with a panel that included CD45RO, CCR7, CD25, CD127, CD95 and CD27. Purity was above 95% for every sorted population. PBMCs were isolated immediately by Lymphoprep density gradient centrifugation and stained directly without culture. So that batch effects would be minimized, each experiment stained and sorted samples in pairs, pairing one healthy donor with one patient.

The sample consisted of Tregs from blood. The meaning of the sample's cell subset or site label: regulatory CD4+ T cells. The sequence derives from a woman between 18 and 29 years old with type 1 diabetes. This sequence uses TRBV7-2 and TRBJ2-7, and 9 bases in between align with TRBD1. The CDR3 here reads CASSLTGQGHYEQYF. The DNA sequence is as follows: TGTGCCAGCAGCCTAACGGGACAGGGTCACTACGAGCAGTACTTC. The CDR3, completed at both ends by the reference TRBV7-2 and TRBJ2-7 genes, gives the full variable domain GAGVSQSPSNKVTEKGKDVELRCDPISGHTALYWYRQSLGQGLEFLIYFQGNSAPDKSGLPSDRFSAERTGGSVSTLTIQRTQQEDSAVYLCASSLTGQGHYEQYFGPGTRLTVT.